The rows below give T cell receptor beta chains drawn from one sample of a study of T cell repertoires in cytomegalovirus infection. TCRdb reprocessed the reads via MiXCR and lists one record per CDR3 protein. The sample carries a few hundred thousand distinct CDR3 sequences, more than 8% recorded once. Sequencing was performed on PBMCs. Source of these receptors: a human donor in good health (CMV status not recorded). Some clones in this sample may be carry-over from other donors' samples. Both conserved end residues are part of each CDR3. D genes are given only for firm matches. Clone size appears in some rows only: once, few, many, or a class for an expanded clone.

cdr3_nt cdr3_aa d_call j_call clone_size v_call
TGTGCCAGCAGCCGACAGGACTCTGAAGCTTTCTTT CASSRQDSEAFF - TRBJ1-1 few TRBV7-1
TGTGCCAGCAGTCCTCATAGCGACCCCTACAATGAGCAGTTCTTC CASSPHSDPYNEQFF - TRBJ2-1 - TRBV28
TGCAGTGCCGCCACGGGCCGAGAGACCCAGTACTTC CSAATGRETQYF - TRBJ2-5 many TRBV20-1
TGTGCCAGCAGCTTCGGACTAGCCCAAGAGACCCAGTACTTC CASSFGLAQETQYF TRBD2 TRBJ2-5 many TRBV7-2
TGTGCCAGCAGTCAGGGACAAAGGGGTTATGGCTACACCTTC CASSQGQRGYGYTF - TRBJ1-2 few TRBV6-1
TGTGCCAGCAGCAACCGGGACAGGGGCCCTGTGAACGAGCAGTACTTC CASSNRDRGPVNEQYF TRBD1 TRBJ2-7 many TRBV7-2
TGTGCCAGCAGAGCGCCGGGGGGGCCCTTGGAGACCCAGTACTTC CASRAPGGPLETQYF TRBD2 TRBJ2-5 few TRBV7-2
TGTGCCAGCAAGGGACCTGGGCTGAGCTCCTACGAGCAGTACTTC CASKGPGLSSYEQYF - TRBJ2-7 many TRBV7-2
TGTGCCAGCAGCCCTGCGTGGGACAGGCCCGACGGAACAGATACGCAGTATTTT CASSPAWDRPDGTDTQYF TRBD1 TRBJ2-3 many TRBV7-9
TGTGCCAGCAGCCAAGATCAGGGTGCATCCTACGAGCAGTACTTC CASSQDQGASYEQYF - TRBJ2-7 many TRBV4-2
TGTGCCAGCAGCCTGAAGAGCCTGGGTATTCAGTACTTC CASSLKSLGIQYF - TRBJ2-4 few TRBV5-4
TGTGCCACGGGGGACAGACCGAATTCACCCCTCCACTTT CATGDRPNSPLHF TRBD1 TRBJ1-6 - TRBV19